This T cell receptor (beta chain) comes out of a study of blood T cell repertoires in COVID-19. Looking at the study overall: T cells, B-cell-depleted T cells, or PBMCs provided the cDNA or gDNA that served as material.

Measured with immunoSEQ multiplex PCR; TCRdb has only the in-frame clones, and not every one. The sample lists about 410,000 clones, roughly 88% occurring once. The CDR3 is made up of 14 amino acids. V lost 0 bases and J 5 bases, leaving 11 bases between the germline ends. Germline-derived CDR1 and CDR2 are KGHSH and LQKENI. This receptor was identified in a woman aged 30 to 39 with active or convalescent COVID-19. The V gene is TRBV18, the J gene TRBJ2-7; D is ambiguous. Sequenced sample: peripheral blood. Here the CDR3 DNA reads TGTGCCAGCTCACCACCGGGCATTACCGACGAGCAGTACTTC. This sequence encodes CASSPPGITDEQYF.